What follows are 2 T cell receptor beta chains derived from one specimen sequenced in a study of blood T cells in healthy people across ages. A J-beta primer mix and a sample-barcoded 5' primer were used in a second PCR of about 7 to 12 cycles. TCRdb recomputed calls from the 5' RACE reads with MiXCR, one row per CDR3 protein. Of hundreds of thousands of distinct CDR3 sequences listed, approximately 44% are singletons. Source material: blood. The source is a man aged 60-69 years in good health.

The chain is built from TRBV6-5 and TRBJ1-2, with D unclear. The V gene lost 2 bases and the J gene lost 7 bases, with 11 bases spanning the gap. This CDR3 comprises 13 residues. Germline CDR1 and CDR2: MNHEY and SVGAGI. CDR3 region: CASSYGPGSGYTF. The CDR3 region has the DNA TGTGCCAGCAGTTACGGACCTGGGAGTGGCTACACCTTC.

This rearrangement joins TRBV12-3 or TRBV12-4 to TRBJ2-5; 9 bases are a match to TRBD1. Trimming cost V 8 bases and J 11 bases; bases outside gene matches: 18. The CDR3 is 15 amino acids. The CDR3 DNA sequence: TGTGCCAGCCGTATACGAGACAGGGGGGACAATGAGCAGTACTTC. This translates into CASRIRDRGDNEQYF.